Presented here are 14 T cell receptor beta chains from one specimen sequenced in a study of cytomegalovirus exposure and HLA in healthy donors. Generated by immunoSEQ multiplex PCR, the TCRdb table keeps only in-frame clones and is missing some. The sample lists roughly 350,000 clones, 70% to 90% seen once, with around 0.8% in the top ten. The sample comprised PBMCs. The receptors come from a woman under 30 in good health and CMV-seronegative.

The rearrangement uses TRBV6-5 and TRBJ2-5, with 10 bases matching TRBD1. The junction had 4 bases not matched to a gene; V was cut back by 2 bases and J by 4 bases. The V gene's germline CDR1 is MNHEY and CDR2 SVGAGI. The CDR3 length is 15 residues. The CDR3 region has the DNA TGTGCCAGCAGTTACGTAGGACAGGGGGTAGAGACCCAGTACTTC. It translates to CASSYVGQGVETQYF.

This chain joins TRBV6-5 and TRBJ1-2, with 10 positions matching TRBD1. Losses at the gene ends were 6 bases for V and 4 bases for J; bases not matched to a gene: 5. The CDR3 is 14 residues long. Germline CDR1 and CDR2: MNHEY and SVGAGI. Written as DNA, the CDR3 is TGTGCCAGCAGGGACGGGACAGGGGCCTATGGCTACACCTTC. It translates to CASRDGTGAYGYTF.

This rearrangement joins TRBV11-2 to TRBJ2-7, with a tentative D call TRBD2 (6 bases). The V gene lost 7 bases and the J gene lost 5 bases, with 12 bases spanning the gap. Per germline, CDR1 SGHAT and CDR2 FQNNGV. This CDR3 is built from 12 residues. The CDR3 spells CASNKGGDEQYF. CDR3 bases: TGTGCCAGCAACAAAGGAGGGGACGAGCAGTACTTC.

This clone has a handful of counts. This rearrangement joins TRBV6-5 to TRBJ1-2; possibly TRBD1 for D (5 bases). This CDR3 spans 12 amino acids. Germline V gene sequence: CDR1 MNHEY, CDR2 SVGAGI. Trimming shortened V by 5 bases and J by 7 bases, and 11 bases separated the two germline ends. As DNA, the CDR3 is TGTGCCAGCAGTACAGGTTCTGGTGGCTACACCTTC. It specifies CASSTGSGGYTF.

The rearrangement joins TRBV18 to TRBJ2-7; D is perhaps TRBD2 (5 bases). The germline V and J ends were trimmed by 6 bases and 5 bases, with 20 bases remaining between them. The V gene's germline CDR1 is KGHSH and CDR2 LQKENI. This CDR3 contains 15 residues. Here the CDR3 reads CASSDTMVAQDEQYF. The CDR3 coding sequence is TGTGCCAGCTCCGATACTATGGTAGCGCAGGACGAGCAGTACTTC.

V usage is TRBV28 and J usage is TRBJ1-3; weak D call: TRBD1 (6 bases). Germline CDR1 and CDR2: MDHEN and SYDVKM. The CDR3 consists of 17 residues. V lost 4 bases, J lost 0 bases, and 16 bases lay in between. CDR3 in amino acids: CASSSLGQPFSGNTIYF. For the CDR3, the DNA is TGTGCCAGCAGTTCACTTGGACAGCCCTTCTCTGGAAACACCATATATTTT.

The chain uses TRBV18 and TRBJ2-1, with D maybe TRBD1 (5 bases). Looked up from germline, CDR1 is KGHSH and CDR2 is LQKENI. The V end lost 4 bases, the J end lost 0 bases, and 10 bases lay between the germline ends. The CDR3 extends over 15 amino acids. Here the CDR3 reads CASSLDRDSYNEQFF. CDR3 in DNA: TGTGCCAGCTCACTCGACAGAGACTCCTACAATGAGCAGTTCTTC.

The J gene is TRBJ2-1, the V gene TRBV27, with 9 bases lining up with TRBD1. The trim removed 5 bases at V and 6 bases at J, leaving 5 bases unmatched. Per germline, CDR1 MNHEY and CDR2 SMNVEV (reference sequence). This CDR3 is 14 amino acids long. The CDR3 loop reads CASSPGTGTNEQFF. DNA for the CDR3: TGTGCCAGCAGTCCCGGGACAGGGACCAATGAGCAGTTCTTC.

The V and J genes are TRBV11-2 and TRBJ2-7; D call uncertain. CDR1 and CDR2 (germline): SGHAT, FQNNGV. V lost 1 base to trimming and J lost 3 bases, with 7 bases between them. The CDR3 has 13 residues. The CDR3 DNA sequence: TGTGCCAGCAGCTTAGGCAGTCGCTACGAGCAGTACTTC. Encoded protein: CASSLGSRYEQYF.

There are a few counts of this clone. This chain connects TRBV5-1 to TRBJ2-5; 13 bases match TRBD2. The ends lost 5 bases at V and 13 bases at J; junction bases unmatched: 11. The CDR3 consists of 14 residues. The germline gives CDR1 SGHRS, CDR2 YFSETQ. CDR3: CASSGLAGEGVRYF. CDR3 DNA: TGCGCCAGCAGTGGACTAGCGGGAGAGGGGGTCCGGTACTTC.

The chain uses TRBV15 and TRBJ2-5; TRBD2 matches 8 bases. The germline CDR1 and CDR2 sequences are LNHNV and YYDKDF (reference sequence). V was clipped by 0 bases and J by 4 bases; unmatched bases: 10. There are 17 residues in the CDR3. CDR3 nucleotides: TGTGCCACCAGCAGAGATCTCCCGGGCGCGGGGGGAGAGACCCAGTACTTC. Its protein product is CATSRDLPGAGGETQYF. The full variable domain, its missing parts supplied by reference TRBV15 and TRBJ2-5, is DAMVIQNPRYQVTQFGKPVTLSCSQTLNHNVMYWYQQKSSQAPKLLFHYYDKDFNNEADTPDNFQSRRPNTSFCFLDIRSPGLGDTAMYLCATSRDLPGAGGETQYFGPGTRLLVL.

DNA for the CDR3: TGTGCCAGTAGTCAGAGGGGACAGTGGTCCTCTTTCGAAACCTACGAGCAGTACTTC. Residues: CASSQRGQWSSFETYEQYF. The chain joins TRBV19 to TRBJ2-7, with 7 bases matching TRBD1. With V trimmed by 5 bases and J by 2 bases, 21 bases remained unmatched. CDR3 length equals 19 residues. CDR1 is LNHDA and CDR2 is SQIVND in the germline V gene (reference sequence).

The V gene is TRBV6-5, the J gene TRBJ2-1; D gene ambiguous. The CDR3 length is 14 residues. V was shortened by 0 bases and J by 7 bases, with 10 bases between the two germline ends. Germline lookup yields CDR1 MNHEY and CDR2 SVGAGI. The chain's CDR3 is CASSYSMLRNEQFF. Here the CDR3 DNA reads TGTGCCAGCAGTTACTCAATGTTGCGGAATGAGCAGTTCTTC.

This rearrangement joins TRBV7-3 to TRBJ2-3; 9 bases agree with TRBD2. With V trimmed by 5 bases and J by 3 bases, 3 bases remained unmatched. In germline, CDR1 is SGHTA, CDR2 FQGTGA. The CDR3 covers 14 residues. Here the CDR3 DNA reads TGTGCCAGCAGCCTTAGCGGGAGAACAGATACGCAGTATTTT. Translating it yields CASSLSGRTDTQYF.